The 27 T cell receptor beta chains below were found in one sample sequenced in a study of cytotoxic CD8 clonotypes in ibrutinib-treated CLL. Only in-frame clones appear in the TCRdb table, and some are missing; sequencing was by immunoSEQ multiplex PCR. The sample records about 310,000 clones, 80% being singletons. Source: PBMCs, taken before ibrutinib treatment. Receptors were obtained from a human donor with chronic lymphocytic leukemia.

J is TRBJ1-1 and V is TRBV6-1; 8 positions match TRBD1. V lost 6 bases to trimming and J lost 5 bases; unmatched junction nucleotides: 8. The germline V gene has CDR1 MNHNS and CDR2 SASEGT. This CDR3 comprises 14 residues. The CDR3: CASRVTGVVTEAFF. For the CDR3, the DNA is TGTGCCAGCAGGGTGACAGGGGTGGTTACTGAAGCTTTCTTT.

V is TRBV4-1 and J is TRBJ1-5; 7 nucleotides align to TRBD1. J lost 3 bases, V lost 1 base, and 6 bases had no gene match. The CDR3 totals 16 residues. CDR1 MGHRA and CDR2 YSYEKL come from the germline V gene. The CDR3, as DNA: TGCGCCAGCAGCCAAGTGGGGACAGCTTACAATCAGCCCCAGCATTTT. This codes for CASSQVGTAYNQPQHF.

V and J are TRBV9 and TRBJ2-7; TRBD1 or TRBD2 may be the D gene (6 bases each). V was cut by 3 bases and J by 0 bases, with 13 bases left in between. Per the germline V gene, CDR1 is SGDLS and CDR2 is YYNGEE. The CDR3 is 15 residues long. As DNA, the CDR3 is TGTGCCAGCAGCGGTCCCTGGGGGGCCTCCTACGAGCAGTACTTC. Translation: CASSGPWGASYEQYF.

The chain uses TRBV28 and TRBJ1-5, with D uncertain. The CDR3 is 12 amino acids. Germline V gives CDR1 MDHEN, CDR2 SYDVKM. Trimming left V 8 bases short and J 7 bases short, with 12 bases between. This chain's CDR3 is CASASMGQPQHF. CDR3 in DNA: TGTGCCAGCGCCTCTATGGGACAGCCCCAGCATTTT.

This clone was seen a single time. V and J are TRBV15 and TRBJ2-3; D is ambiguous. Germline CDR1 and CDR2: LNHNV and YYDKDF (reference sequence). The CDR3 spans 16 residues. With 5 bases removed from V and 0 bases from J, the gap between germline ends came to 15 bases. This chain's CDR3 is CATSPNWQDSTDTQYF. The DNA for the CDR3 is TGTGCCACCAGCCCCAACTGGCAAGATAGCACAGATACGCAGTATTTT.

The chain couples TRBV28 to TRBJ1-2; D is possibly TRBD1 (5 bases). In germline, CDR1 is MDHEN, CDR2 SYDVKM. Trimming took 8 bases from V and 1 from J, leaving 11 bases between them. The CDR3 is 13 residues long. CDR3 nucleotides: TGTGCCAGCTGGGCAGGGATTAACTATGGCTACACCTTC. It translates to CASWAGINYGYTF.

The chain combines TRBV5-6 with TRBJ2-3, with D unclear. Trimming pared 2 bases from V and 0 bases from J, leaving 4 bases between. The CDR3 sequence is 13 residues long. The V gene's germline CDR1 is SGHDT and CDR2 YYEEEE. The CDR3 loop is CASSFVSTDTQYF. As DNA, the CDR3 is TGTGCCAGCAGCTTCGTTAGCACAGATACGCAGTATTTT. Looking up the rest from reference TRBV5-6 and TRBJ2-3 gives the full variable domain: DAGVTQSPTHLIKTRGQQVTLRCSPKSGHDTVSWYQQALGQGPQFIFQYYEEEERQRGNFPDRFSGHQFPNYSSELNVNALLLGDSALYLCASSFVSTDTQYFGPGTRLTVL.

The rearrangement joins TRBV7-2 to TRBJ2-4; no clear D gene. Germline loops: CDR1 SGHTA, CDR2 FQGNSA. CDR3 length equals 15 residues. The V and J ends lost 5 bases and 6 bases respectively, with 17 bases between them. The CDR3 bases are TGTGCCAGCAGCATAGACGGCTATCCGCCAAACATTCAGTACTTC. Its translation is CASSIDGYPPNIQYF.

The chain combines TRBV11-2 with TRBJ1-2; D is uncertain. Looked up from germline, CDR1 is SGHAT and CDR2 is FQNNGV. V was cut by 4 bases and J by 5 bases, with 17 bases left in between. The CDR3 loop spans 15 amino acids. The CDR3 nucleotides read TGTGCCAGCAGCTGGGAAAGATCGGCGTCATATGGCTACACCTTC. Translated, it gives CASSWERSASYGYTF.

This chain links TRBV18 with TRBJ1-2; D ambiguous. This CDR3 has 14 residues. Germline loops: CDR1 KGHSH, CDR2 LQKENI. Deletions cut 1 base from V and 4 bases from J, with 10 bases between. The CDR3 is CASSPQTVLYGYTF. The CDR3 coding sequence is TGTGCCAGCTCACCACAGACGGTCCTCTATGGCTACACCTTC.

The chain links TRBV27 to TRBJ2-7; 9 nucleotides align to TRBD2. CDR1 and CDR2 (germline): MNHEY, SMNVEV (reference sequence). The length of the CDR3 is 15 residues. Losses at the gene ends were 4 bases for V and 3 bases for J; bases not matched to a gene: 7. CDR3 in amino acids: CASSSPPSGNYEQYF. Written as DNA, the CDR3 is TGTGCCAGCAGTTCCCCTCCTAGCGGGAACTACGAGCAGTACTTC.

The chain couples TRBV7-8 to TRBJ2-1, with D perhaps assigned TRBD1 or TRBD2 (6 bases each). The CDR3 length is 14 residues. Trimming took off 7 bases at V and 4 bases at J, with 14 bases between the two ends. From germline, CDR1 is SGHVS and CDR2 FQNEAQ. In nucleotides, the CDR3 is TGTGCCAGCACCGTAGGCGGGACATACAATGAGCAGTTCTTC. The encoded protein is CASTVGGTYNEQFF.

On this clone: Within the sample, other DNA sequences also encode this same CDR3. This chain connects TRBV11-2 to TRBJ2-7; D is unresolved. Germline CDR1 and CDR2: SGHAT and FQNNGV. Trimming left V 1 base short and J 0 bases short, with 7 bases between. The CDR3 has 14 amino acids. The CDR3 coding sequence is TGTGCCAGCAGCTTAGGGCCGAGCTCCTACGAGCAGTACTTC. It is translated as CASSLGPSSYEQYF.

The rearrangement uses TRBV27 and TRBJ2-1; 9 nucleotides align to TRBD1. The CDR3 totals 13 residues. V trimming: 8 bases; J trimming: 2 bases; junction bases outside the gene matches: 1. The V gene's germline CDR1 is MNHEY and CDR2 SMNVEV (reference sequence). CDR3 in DNA: TGTGCCAGCGGACAGGGGACCTACAATGAGCAGTTCTTC. Amino acids: CASGQGTYNEQFF.

V and J are TRBV5-5 and TRBJ2-1, with TRBD1 matching over 9 bases. J gave up 8 bases and V 4 bases, and 10 bases lay outside the gene matches. The V gene's germline CDR1 is SGHKS and CDR2 YYEKEE (reference sequence). The CDR3 spans 15 residues. CDR3 residues: CASSRGTGQFYEQFF. For the CDR3, the DNA is TGTGCCAGCAGCCGAGGGACAGGGCAATTCTATGAGCAGTTCTTC.

The chain combines TRBV28 with TRBJ2-5; TRBD2 matches 11 bases. Germline V gives CDR1 MDHEN, CDR2 SYDVKM. This CDR3 is built from 15 residues. V was clipped by 2 bases and J by 4 bases; unmatched bases: 3. The CDR3 is CASSLLAGGVETQYF. The CDR3, as DNA: TGTGCCAGCAGTTTACTAGCGGGAGGTGTAGAGACCCAGTACTTC.

The DNA for the CDR3 is TGTGCCTGGAAGGGGACTAACTATGGCTACACCTTC. Translated: CAWKGTNYGYTF. This rearrangement joins TRBV30 to TRBJ1-2, with D possibly being TRBD1 (5 bases). The CDR3 contains 12 residues. V lost 4 bases to trimming and J lost 0 bases, with 6 bases between them. The germline gives CDR1 GTSNPN, CDR2 SVGIG (reference sequence).

The CDR3 loop reads CASSAIGQNYEQYF. CDR3 DNA: TGTGCCAGCAGTGCGATAGGACAGAACTACGAGCAGTACTTC. The chain couples TRBV2 to TRBJ2-7, with D tentatively TRBD1 (6 bases). CDR1 is SNHLY and CDR2 is FYNNEI in the germline V gene. CDR3 length: 14 residues. V was cut by 4 bases and J by 3 bases, with 13 bases left in between.

This clone was observed a single time. The chain uses TRBV6-6 and TRBJ1-1; D not resolved. This CDR3 is built from 14 residues. Germline lookup yields CDR1 MNHNY and CDR2 SVGAGI (reference sequence). V lost 0 bases, J lost 1 base, and 6 bases lay in between. CDR3 in amino acids: CASSYSWANTEAFF. CDR3 DNA sequence: TGTGCCAGCAGTTACTCTTGGGCGAACACTGAAGCTTTCTTT.

The rearrangement uses TRBV5-1 and TRBJ2-7; 12 nucleotides match TRBD2. Germline V lookup: CDR1 SGHRS, CDR2 YFSETQ. V was clipped by 0 bases and J by 2 bases; unmatched bases: 3. The CDR3 covers 16 residues. The CDR3 coding sequence is TGCGCCAGCAGCTTGGTTGGACTAGCGGGAACCTACGAGCAGTACTTC. The encoded protein is CASSLVGLAGTYEQYF.

The gene calls are TRBV2 and TRBJ2-3; D is undetermined. This CDR3 is 12 amino acids long. V was pared by 7 bases and J by 1 base, with 6 bases between. Germline V gene lookup returns CDR1 SNHLY and CDR2 FYNNEI. The CDR3 DNA reads TGTGCCAGCAAAATGGGCACAGATACGCAGTATTTT. It specifies CASKMGTDTQYF.

The V call is TRBV20-1, the J call TRBJ2-7; possible D gene TRBD2, 5 bases. With 4 bases removed from V and 7 bases from J, the gap between germline ends came to 11 bases. Germline CDR1 is DFQATT and CDR2 is SNEGSKA (reference sequence). The CDR3 runs to 11 residues. Here the CDR3 reads CSATGSWEQYF. The CDR3 nucleotides are TGCAGTGCTACTGGGAGTTGGGAGCAGTACTTC.

The table lists this clone with a count of one. This chain joins TRBV20-1 and TRBJ1-1; D ambiguous. The CDR3 contains 10 residues. CDR1 is DFQATT and CDR2 is SNEGSKA in the germline V gene (reference sequence). The germline V and J ends were trimmed by 4 bases and 3 bases, with 3 bases remaining between them. The CDR3 loop is CSAKHTEAFF. CDR3 DNA: TGCAGTGCTAAGCACACTGAAGCTTTCTTT.

The gene calls are TRBV5-4 and TRBJ1-2; 7 nucleotides match TRBD1. V was clipped by 4 bases and J by 7 bases; unmatched bases: 10. CDR3 length equals 14 residues. Germline assignment: CDR1 SGHNT and CDR2 YYREEE (reference sequence). The CDR3 is CASSPVEGAGGYTF. The CDR3 DNA follows: TGTGCCAGCAGCCCCGTGGAGGGGGCGGGTGGCTACACCTTC.

V and J are TRBV5-6 and TRBJ2-7; the D call may be TRBD1 or TRBD2 (7 bases each). Germline V lookup: CDR1 SGHDT, CDR2 YYEEEE. The CDR3 totals 17 residues. Trimming left V 6 bases short and J 2 bases short, with 24 bases between. The CDR3 DNA is TGTGCCAGCACTCGATGGGGGGGACAGAGTCTCCCCTACGAGCAGTACTTC. This codes for CASTRWGGQSLPYEQYF.

The chain's CDR3 is CASSVRTGRQETQYF. Written as DNA, the CDR3 is TGTGCCAGCAGCGTTCGGACAGGGAGACAAGAGACCCAGTACTTC. The V and J genes are TRBV9 and TRBJ2-5; TRBD1 aligns across 8 bases. The CDR3 runs 15 residues. The junction had 5 bases not matched to a gene; V was cut back by 2 bases and J by 2 bases. Per germline, CDR1 SGDLS and CDR2 YYNGEE.

This chain links TRBV2 with TRBJ2-7, with D tentatively TRBD2 (6 bases). This CDR3 spans 14 amino acids. Trimming removed 5 bases from V and 5 bases from J, with 16 bases in between. Germline CDR1 reads SNHLY; CDR2 reads FYNNEI. The CDR3 is CASSTHRTTDEQYF. In DNA form, the CDR3 reads TGTGCCAGCAGTACCCACCGGACTACGGACGAGCAGTACTTC.